One and the same sample provided the 9 T cell receptor beta chains below, sequenced in a study of neoadjuvant anti-PD-1 for oral cavity cancer. Regarding time point: after neoadjuvant nivolumab, at surgical resection. TCRdb's table, derived via immunoSEQ multiplex PCR, lists solely in-frame clones and lacks some. Here the sample spans more than 7,000 clones, 60% to 80% being singletons. Sequencing was performed on PBMCs, taken after nivolumab (anti-PD-1) treatment. The receptors were gathered from a person between 35 and 79 years old with oral cavity squamous cell carcinoma.

This clone has a handful of counts. The V and J genes are TRBV9 and TRBJ1-3, with 9 bases aligning to TRBD1. This CDR3 contains 16 residues. The germline V gene has CDR1 SGDLS and CDR2 YYNGEE. V gave up 3 bases and J gave up 0 bases; unmatched junction bases: 4. For the CDR3, the DNA is TGTGCCAGCAGCGGGACAGGGGCCCGCTCTGGAAACACCATATATTTT. Translated: CASSGTGARSGNTIYF.

The rearrangement joins TRBV7-2 to TRBJ2-1; either TRBD1 or TRBD2 may fit D (5 bases each). Deletions cut 2 bases from V and 6 bases from J, with 14 bases between. The CDR3 runs 15 residues. Germline V CDR1 and CDR2: SGHTA, FQGNSA. The CDR3 nucleotides are TGTGCCAGCAGCTTAAATGGGGGTGGGGGCAATGAGCAGTTCTTC. It yields the protein CASSLNGGGGNEQFF.

The rearrangement uses TRBV25-1 and TRBJ1-1, with D perhaps matching TRBD1 (5 bases). Trimming pared 4 bases from V and 10 bases from J, leaving 19 bases between. CDR1 is MGHDK and CDR2 is SYGVNS in the germline V gene. CDR3 length: 14 residues. The CDR3 region has the DNA TGTGCCAGCAGTGGCCCGGGCAGGGCGGTCGGAGCTTTCTTT. This encodes CASSGPGRAVGAFF.

The J gene is TRBJ1-2, the V gene TRBV29-1; the D gene is possibly TRBD1 (6 bases). V was pared by 0 bases and J by 2 bases, with 19 bases between. CDR1 and CDR2 from the germline V gene are SQVTM and ANQGSEA. The CDR3 covers 17 residues. DNA of the CDR3: TGCAGCGTTGAAGAAGCTGGACACAGGGAGCCAAACTATGGCTACACCTTC. Translation gives CSVEEAGHREPNYGYTF.

As to this clone: This specimen includes other DNA sequences encoding the same CDR3. This chain uses TRBV19 with TRBJ2-7; TRBD1 agrees at 7 bases. This CDR3 has 13 residues. Germline lookup yields CDR1 LNHDA and CDR2 SQIVND (reference sequence). J was trimmed by 2 bases and V by 4 bases; bases with no gene match: 2. The CDR3 DNA sequence: TGTGCCAGTAGTAGACAGGGTGCCTACGAGCAGTACTTC. It encodes CASSRQGAYEQYF.

The chain is built from TRBV15 and TRBJ1-5, with D hard to call. The CDR3 is made up of 18 amino acids. Per germline, CDR1 LNHNV and CDR2 YYDKDF (reference sequence). The V end lost 6 bases, the J end lost 0 bases, and 21 bases lay between the germline ends. This CDR3 reads CATSSPAGVINSNQPQHF. The CDR3 DNA reads TGTGCCACCAGTTCCCCCGCAGGTGTTATTAATAGCAATCAGCCCCAGCATTTT. Filled out from reference TRBV15 and TRBJ1-5, the complete variable domain reads DAMVIQNPRYQVTQFGKPVTLSCSQTLNHNVMYWYQQKSSQAPKLLFHYYDKDFNNEADTPDNFQSRRPNTSFCFLDIRSPGLGDTAMYLCATSSPAGVINSNQPQHFGDGTRLSIL.

This clone was seen a handful of times. This chain uses TRBV6-5 with TRBJ1-2; TRBD1 is a possible D gene (5 bases). Germline CDR1 reads MNHEY; CDR2 reads SVGAGI. V was clipped by 2 bases and J by 5 bases, with 15 bases between them. The CDR3 runs to 15 residues. The CDR3 sequence: CASSYVGPGTYGYTF. The CDR3 region has the DNA TGTGCCAGCAGTTACGTCGGTCCGGGGACGTATGGCTACACCTTC.

In its sample, this clone was seen a few times. The chain couples TRBV14 to TRBJ2-7; D remains ambiguous. The CDR3 is made up of 15 amino acids. Germline V gene data show CDR1 as SGHDN and CDR2 as FVKESK. With 0 bases removed from V and 2 bases from J, the gap between germline ends came to 11 bases. CDR3 nucleotides: TGTGCCAGCAGCCAAGATCGGACCTCAGCCTACGAGCAGTACTTC. Translation: CASSQDRTSAYEQYF.

This clone was seen only a few times. The genes are TRBV4-1 and TRBJ2-1; 9 bases line up with TRBD2. Germline V gene lookup returns CDR1 MGHRA and CDR2 YSYEKL. CDR3 length: 20 amino acids. V shed 3 bases, J shed 5 bases, and the junction held 20 bases outside the gene matches. CDR3 sequence reads: CASSHSPGGGDPRGHNEQFF. The CDR3 coding sequence is TGCGCCAGCAGCCACTCCCCAGGCGGGGGGGACCCCCGGGGCCACAATGAGCAGTTCTTC.